The clone carrying this T cell receptor beta chain was seen a handful of times. The antigen is not known. TCRdb keeps only in-frame clones here, not all; method: immunoSEQ multiplex PCR. In the table there are over 130,000 clones, about 90% of which are singletons. This record comes from a study of T cell responses to AZD1222 COVID-19 vaccine. Study outcomes and limitations: The study found vaccine-associated CD4 TCRs spanning spike, dominant at 160-218 and 743-854. In the spike-specific TCR repertoire, nearly half reportedly target unmutated variant regions. The breadth and depth of Spike-specific TCRs increased once two AZD1222 doses had been given.

Germline V CDR1 and CDR2: SNHLY, FYNNEI. This CDR3 is 14 amino acids long. V shed 6 bases and J 7 bases; nucleotides not matched to a gene: 11. The rearrangement links TRBV2 to TRBJ1-1; 7 nucleotides match TRBD1. The sequencing used peripheral blood, collected 28 days after the second AZD1222 dose. The clonotype was recovered from an adult who received the AZD1222 COVID-19 vaccine. CDR3 nucleotide sequence: TGTGCCAGCAGAGGAGTACAGGGGACCTTTGAAGCTTTCTTT. This translates into CASRGVQGTFEAFF.